These 30 T cell receptor beta chains share one sample of origin, sequenced in a study of shared clonotypes between healthy human individuals. The protocol was immunoSEQ multiplex PCR, while the TCRdb copy is restricted to in-frame clones and leaves out a portion. The data hold about 2 million clones, with about 95% observed a single time. Naive CD8 cells lacked CD45RO, underwent positive selection for CCR7 and left out terminally differentiated effector memory CD45RA+ cells. Sequencing was performed on naive CD8+ T cells sorted from blood. These receptors all come from a man aged 18 to 35 in good health.

V usage is TRBV2 and J usage is TRBJ1-4; TRBD1 agrees at 10 bases. Unmatched junction bases numbered 8, after V lost 8 bases and J lost 8 bases. The CDR3 is 14 residues long. CDR1 and CDR2 from the germline V gene are SNHLY and FYNNEI. CDR3 loop: CASDGDRGGEKLFF. DNA for the CDR3: TGTGCCAGCGATGGGGACAGGGGAGGGGAAAAACTGTTTTTT.

This clone was seen a single time. The chain joins TRBV11-2 to TRBJ2-7; 10 nucleotides agree with TRBD1. Trimming cost V 7 bases and J 1 base; bases outside gene matches: 4. Germline loops: CDR1 SGHAT, CDR2 FQNNGV. This CDR3 spans 14 amino acids. In DNA form, the CDR3 reads TGTGCCAGCACTGGGACAGGGGTGTCCTACGAGCAGTACTTC. Amino acid sequence: CASTGTGVSYEQYF.

The chain uses TRBV20-1 and TRBJ2-7, with a weak D call TRBD2 (6 bases). The V end lost 3 bases, the J end lost 6 bases, and 9 bases lay between the germline ends. Germline CDR1 DFQATT, CDR2 SNEGSKA (reference sequence). The CDR3 extends over 11 amino acids. The CDR3 protein is CSAREGIEQYF. CDR3 in DNA: TGCAGTGCTAGGGAGGGGATCGAGCAGTACTTC.

V usage is TRBV11-2 and J usage is TRBJ2-7; D ambiguous. Trimming took off 1 base at V and 2 bases at J, with 12 bases between the two ends. Germline V gene sequence: CDR1 SGHAT, CDR2 FQNNGV. The CDR3 covers 15 residues. The CDR3 DNA reads TGTGCCAGCAGCTTAGGGCGCGACACCCCCTACGAGCAGTACTTC. The encoded protein is CASSLGRDTPYEQYF. Based on the CDR3 plus reference TRBV11-2 and TRBJ2-7, the full variable domain is EAGVAQSPRYKIIEKRQSVAFWCNPISGHATLYWYQQILGQGPKLLIQFQNNGVVDDSQLPKDRFSAERLKGVDSTLKIQPAKLEDSAVYLCASSLGRDTPYEQYFGPGTRLTVT.

The chain carries TRBV11-2 and TRBJ2-5; TRBD1 matches at 8 bases. Losses at the gene ends were 1 base for V and 3 bases for J; bases not matched to a gene: 7. The CDR3 sequence is 16 residues long. Germline V CDR1 and CDR2: SGHAT, FQNNGV. The DNA of the CDR3 is TGTGCCAGCAGCTTAGGGACAGGGTTGAGGGAAGAGACCCAGTACTTC. It yields the protein CASSLGTGLREETQYF.

The chain has TRBV6-5 and TRBJ2-7, with 8 positions matching TRBD2. CDR1 is MNHEY and CDR2 is SVGAGI in the germline V gene. This CDR3 is 15 amino acids long. Trimming at V came to 6 bases and at J to 2 bases, leaving 9 bases not matched to a gene. The CDR3 is CASSPGLAGPYEQYF. CDR3 in DNA: TGTGCCAGCAGCCCCGGGCTAGCGGGTCCCTACGAGCAGTACTTC.

The rearrangement uses TRBV19 and TRBJ1-1, with D uncertain. CDR3 length equals 13 residues. Germline assignment: CDR1 LNHDA and CDR2 SQIVND (reference sequence). The ends were cut back, 5 bases at V and 1 base at J, with 8 bases in the middle. The CDR3 spells CASSDTTNTEAFF. The DNA for the CDR3 is TGTGCCAGTAGTGACACCACGAACACTGAAGCTTTCTTT.

The gene calls are TRBV7-9 and TRBJ1-2, with D possibly matching TRBD1 (6 bases). V was trimmed by 5 bases and J by 8 bases, leaving 18 bases between them. CDR3 length: 14 residues. Germline V gene sequence: CDR1 SEHNR, CDR2 FQNEAQ (reference sequence). The CDR3 DNA reads as TGTGCCAGCAGCCCCACAGGGTTAGGCGGAGGCTACACCTTC. Protein sequence: CASSPTGLGGGYTF.

This chain links TRBV5-8 with TRBJ2-2, with D possibly being TRBD1 (6 bases). V lost 4 bases and J lost 8, with 6 bases in between. Germline V gene sequence: CDR1 SGHTS, CDR2 YDEGEE. This CDR3 contains 11 residues. CDR3 protein: CASSGTGELFF. The DNA of the CDR3 is TGTGCCAGCAGCGGGACAGGGGAGCTGTTTTTT.

The chain carries TRBV27 and TRBJ2-2; D call uncertain. V was pared by 5 bases and J by 7 bases, with 8 bases between. Per germline, CDR1 MNHEY and CDR2 SMNVEV (reference sequence). The CDR3 is made up of 12 amino acids. For the CDR3, the DNA is TGTGCCAGCAGTGTCCACGGCGGGGAGCTGTTTTTT. This gives the protein CASSVHGGELFF.

The CDR3 DNA is TGCGCCAGCAGCTTTGGTTTCGGGACTGAAGCTTTCTTT. Residues: CASSFGFGTEAFF. The chain uses TRBV5-1 and TRBJ1-1; D unresolved. Deletions cut 2 bases from V and 5 bases from J, with 10 bases between. The germline CDR1 and CDR2 sequences are SGHRS and YFSETQ. CDR3 length: 13 amino acids.

V and J are TRBV27 and TRBJ2-2; D unresolved. CDR3 length: 13 amino acids. Germline V CDR1 and CDR2: MNHEY, SMNVEV (reference sequence). Deletions cut 3 bases from V and 6 bases from J, with 8 bases between. The CDR3 loop is CASSLVAPGELFF. The CDR3, as DNA: TGTGCCAGCAGTTTGGTGGCTCCCGGGGAGCTGTTTTTT.

This clone has just one count. The rearrangement links TRBV5-6 to TRBJ2-3, with 8 positions matching TRBD2. Germline CDR1 is SGHDT and CDR2 is YYEEEE. There are 14 residues in the CDR3. J was trimmed by 3 bases and V by 3 bases; bases with no gene match: 3. For the CDR3, the DNA is TGTGCCAGCAGCTCCCGACTAGCGACAGATACGCAGTATTTT. Amino acid sequence: CASSSRLATDTQYF.

The J gene is TRBJ2-7, the V gene TRBV6-1; D is possibly TRBD1 (5 bases). The CDR3 extends over 14 amino acids. Trimming removed 6 bases from V and 2 bases from J, with 14 bases in between. Germline V gene data show CDR1 as MNHNS and CDR2 as SASEGT. CDR3 residues: CASRSGKGPYEQYF. In DNA form, the CDR3 reads TGTGCCAGCAGATCCGGAAAGGGGCCCTACGAGCAGTACTTC.

V and J are TRBV28 and TRBJ2-5; D is unclear. CDR1 and CDR2 (germline): MDHEN, SYDVKM. The CDR3 extends over 18 amino acids. V was trimmed by 6 bases and J by 3 bases, leaving 26 bases between them. The CDR3 sequence is CASSSPLSDLFLEETQYF. The CDR3, as DNA: TGTGCCAGCAGCTCCCCCCTTTCGGACCTTTTTTTAGAAGAGACCCAGTACTTC.

The V and J genes are TRBV7-9 and TRBJ2-5, with D possibly matching TRBD1 (6 bases). The length of the CDR3 is 14 residues. The germline gives CDR1 SEHNR, CDR2 FQNEAQ (reference sequence). Trimming shortened V by 4 bases and J by 0 bases, and 9 bases separated the two germline ends. DNA of the CDR3: TGTGCCAGCAGCTATAAGGGGGACCAAGAGACCCAGTACTTC. Its translation is CASSYKGDQETQYF.

V and J are TRBV11-2 and TRBJ2-7, with 9 positions matching TRBD2. In germline, CDR1 is SGHAT, CDR2 FQNNGV. The CDR3 is 17 amino acids. Trimming at V came to 1 base and at J to 5 bases, leaving 12 bases not matched to a gene. The CDR3 loop is CASSLGSSGDLLNEQYF. The CDR3 DNA sequence: TGTGCCAGCAGCTTAGGTTCTAGCGGGGACCTTCTCAACGAGCAGTACTTC.

This rearrangement joins TRBV10-2 to TRBJ2-5; 8 bases are a match to TRBD2. V gave up 5 bases and J gave up 5 bases; unmatched junction bases: 7. The CDR3 runs to 14 residues. The V gene's germline CDR1 is WSHSY and CDR2 SAAADI. CDR3 amino acids: CASSPSGSGETQYF. For the CDR3, the DNA is TGCGCCAGCAGTCCGAGCGGGAGCGGTGAGACCCAGTACTTC.

This chain uses TRBV4-3 with TRBJ1-1, with no clear D. V lost 8 bases and J 0 bases, leaving 13 bases between the germline ends. Germline CDR1 and CDR2: LGHNA and YSLEER. The CDR3 totals 14 residues. DNA for the CDR3: TGCGCCAGCCAAGATAGTTTCATGAACACTGAAGCTTTCTTT. Translated: CASQDSFMNTEAFF.

The V gene is TRBV11-2, the J gene TRBJ2-1; 8 bases align to TRBD2. This CDR3 spans 14 amino acids. Trimming took 0 bases from V and 8 from J; bases not matched to a gene: 3. CDR1 SGHAT and CDR2 FQNNGV come from the germline V gene. CDR3 loop: CASSLDSGGDEQFF. The CDR3 coding sequence is TGTGCCAGCAGCTTAGATTCGGGGGGGGATGAGCAGTTCTTC.

V is TRBV5-6 and J is TRBJ1-2, with TRBD1 matching 7 bases. The germline V gene encodes CDR1 SGHDT and CDR2 YYEEEE. J was trimmed by 5 bases and V by 0 bases; bases with no gene match: 4. The CDR3 spans 14 residues. CDR3 nucleotide sequence: TGTGCCAGCAGCTTGGCGACAGGGCTTTATGGCTACACCTTC. The encoded protein is CASSLATGLYGYTF.

CDR3 DNA: TGTGCCACTGATCATATGAGGGCTAGGGACTATGGCTACACCTTC. As protein: CATDHMRARDYGYTF. The J gene is TRBJ1-2, the V gene TRBV19; D gene uncertain. The V end was cut by 10 bases, the J end by 3 bases, with 21 bases between. There are 15 residues in the CDR3. The germline CDR1 and CDR2 sequences are LNHDA and SQIVND (reference sequence).

The chain combines TRBV21-1 with TRBJ2-3; the DNA was not compared with TRBD1, the D call given in the table. TRBV21-1 is recorded as a pseudogene. The CDR3 consists of 17 residues. CDR3 bases: TGTGCCAGCAGCAAGATGGTCGGTACAGGCGGCACAGATACGCAGTATTTT. As protein: CASSKMVGTGGTDTQYF.

This clone has more than one count but fewer than ten. The chain joins TRBV28 to TRBJ1-2; the D gene is possibly TRBD1 (6 bases). The CDR3 is made up of 13 amino acids. From germline, CDR1 is MDHEN and CDR2 SYDVKM. V lost 11 bases and J lost 3, with 16 bases in between. Written as DNA, the CDR3 is TGTGCCGCCCAGGGGACGACGGACTATGGCTACACCTTC. As protein: CAAQGTTDYGYTF.

The chain links TRBV5-6 to TRBJ1-2; TRBD1 might be the D (5 bases). The CDR3 sequence is 14 residues long. Deletions cut 4 bases from V and 8 bases from J, with 18 bases between. Germline V gene sequence: CDR1 SGHDT, CDR2 YYEEEE. The CDR3 nucleotides read TGTGCCAGCAGCGGGGACGGCCTGGTGGAAGGCTACACCTTC. The encoded protein is CASSGDGLVEGYTF.

This clone has a single count. V gene TRBV7-8 combines with J gene TRBJ2-4, with unresolved D. The V end was cut by 3 bases, the J end by 3 bases, with 21 bases between. This CDR3 spans 18 amino acids. CDR1 is SGHVS and CDR2 is FQNEAQ in the germline V gene. The CDR3 nucleotides read TGTGCCAGCAGCTTCGCTGTGGGCACAAGAACGGTCAAAAACATTCAGTACTTC. It is translated as CASSFAVGTRTVKNIQYF.

The rearrangement joins TRBV28 to TRBJ1-5, with D possibly being TRBD1 (6 bases). The germline gives CDR1 MDHEN, CDR2 SYDVKM. The CDR3 loop spans 15 amino acids. Trimming shortened V by 3 bases and J by 3 bases, and 12 bases separated the two germline ends. The CDR3 reads CASSLLQGDNQPQHF. CDR3 in DNA: TGTGCCAGCAGTTTGTTACAGGGAGACAATCAGCCCCAGCATTTT.

V and J are TRBV5-1 and TRBJ2-3; 11 nucleotides agree with TRBD2. The CDR3 runs 17 residues. CDR1 SGHRS and CDR2 YFSETQ come from the germline V gene. V trimming: 0 bases; J trimming: 2 bases; junction bases outside the gene matches: 5. The CDR3 DNA is TGCGCCAGCAGCTTGGACGGGACTAGCGGCATCACAGATACGCAGTATTTT. Translated, it gives CASSLDGTSGITDTQYF.

This rearrangement joins TRBV7-9 to TRBJ2-1, with TRBD2 matching 7 bases. The CDR3 runs 13 residues. The V and J ends lost 6 bases and 1 base, in that order; junction bases with no gene match: 0. In germline, CDR1 is SEHNR, CDR2 FQNEAQ (reference sequence). CDR3 amino acids: CASRGLSYNEQFF. DNA of the CDR3: TGTGCCAGCAGGGGACTATCCTACAATGAGCAGTTCTTC.

V and J are TRBV27 and TRBJ1-1, with D uncertain. This CDR3 contains 14 residues. V shed 5 bases and J shed 0 bases, with 10 bases lying between them. CDR1 is MNHEY and CDR2 is SMNVEV in the germline V gene (reference sequence). In nucleotides, the CDR3 is TGTGCCAGCAGTCTCAGCCACATGAACACTGAAGCTTTCTTT. Translated: CASSLSHMNTEAFF.